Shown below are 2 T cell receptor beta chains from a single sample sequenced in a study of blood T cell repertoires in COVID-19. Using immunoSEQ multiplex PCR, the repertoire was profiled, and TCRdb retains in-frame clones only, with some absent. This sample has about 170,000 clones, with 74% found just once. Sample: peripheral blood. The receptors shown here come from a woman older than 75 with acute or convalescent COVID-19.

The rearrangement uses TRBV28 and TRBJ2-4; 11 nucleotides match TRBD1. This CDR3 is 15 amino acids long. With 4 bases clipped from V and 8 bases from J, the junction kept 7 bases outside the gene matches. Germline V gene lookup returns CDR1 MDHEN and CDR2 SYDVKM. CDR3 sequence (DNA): TGTGCCAGCAGTTCACCCGGGACAGGGGGGGACATTCAGTACTTC. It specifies CASSSPGTGGDIQYF.

The CDR3 spells CASSHEGGHGEQYF. DNA for the CDR3: TGCGCCAGCAGCCACGAGGGAGGCCATGGCGAGCAGTACTTC. V gene TRBV5-1 combines with J gene TRBJ2-7; D may be TRBD2 (6 bases). The CDR3 sequence is 14 residues long. V lost 4 bases, J lost 6 bases, and 17 bases lay in between. Per germline, CDR1 SGHRS and CDR2 YFSETQ.